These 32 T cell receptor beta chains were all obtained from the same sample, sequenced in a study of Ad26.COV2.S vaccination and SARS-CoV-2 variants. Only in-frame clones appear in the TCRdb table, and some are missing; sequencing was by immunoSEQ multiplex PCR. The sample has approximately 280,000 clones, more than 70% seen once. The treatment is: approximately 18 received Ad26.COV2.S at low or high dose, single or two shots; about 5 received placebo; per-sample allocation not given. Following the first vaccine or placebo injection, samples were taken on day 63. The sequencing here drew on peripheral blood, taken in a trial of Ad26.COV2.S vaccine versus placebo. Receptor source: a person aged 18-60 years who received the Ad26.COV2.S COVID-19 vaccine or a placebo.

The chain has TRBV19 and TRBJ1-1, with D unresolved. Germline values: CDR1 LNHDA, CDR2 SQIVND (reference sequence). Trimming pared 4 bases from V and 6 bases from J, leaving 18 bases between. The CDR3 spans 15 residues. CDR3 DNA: TGTGCCAGTAGTACTAGAACCTCGGGAAGGGCTGAAGCTTTCTTT. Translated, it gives CASSTRTSGRAEAFF.

The CDR3 nucleotides are TGTGCCAGCAGCCAATCGGGGGCTGAGGGCTACACCTTC. It is translated as CASSQSGAEGYTF. The chain uses TRBV11-2 and TRBJ1-2; perhaps TRBD1 as D (6 bases). The CDR3 has 13 amino acids. The ends were cut back, 5 bases at V and 8 bases at J, with 15 bases in the middle. The germline V gene has CDR1 SGHAT and CDR2 FQNNGV.

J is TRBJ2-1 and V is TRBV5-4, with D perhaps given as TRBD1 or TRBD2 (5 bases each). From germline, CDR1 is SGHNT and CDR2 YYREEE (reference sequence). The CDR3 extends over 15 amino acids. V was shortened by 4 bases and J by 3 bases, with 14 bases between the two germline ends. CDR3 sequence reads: CASSAPGSFYNEQFF. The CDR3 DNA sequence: TGTGCCAGCAGCGCGCCAGGGAGTTTCTACAATGAGCAGTTCTTC. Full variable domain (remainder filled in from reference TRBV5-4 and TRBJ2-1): ETGVTQSPTHLIKTRGQQVTLRCSSQSGHNTVSWYQQALGQGPQFIFQYYREEENGRGNFPPRFSGLQFPNYSSELNVNALELDDSALYLCASSAPGSFYNEQFFGPGTRLTVL.

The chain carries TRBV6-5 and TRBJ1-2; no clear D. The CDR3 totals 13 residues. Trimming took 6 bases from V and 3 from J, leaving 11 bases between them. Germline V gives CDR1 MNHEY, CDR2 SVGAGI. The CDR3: CASSPGPDYGYTF. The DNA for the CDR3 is TGTGCCAGCAGCCCCGGACCAGACTATGGCTACACCTTC.

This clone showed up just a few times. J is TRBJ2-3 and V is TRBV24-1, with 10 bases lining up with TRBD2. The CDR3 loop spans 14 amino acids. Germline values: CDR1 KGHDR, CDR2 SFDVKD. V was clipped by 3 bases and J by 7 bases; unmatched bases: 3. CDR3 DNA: TGTGCCACCAGTGATCCTAGCGGGAGAAATACGCAGTATTTT. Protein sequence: CATSDPSGRNTQYF.

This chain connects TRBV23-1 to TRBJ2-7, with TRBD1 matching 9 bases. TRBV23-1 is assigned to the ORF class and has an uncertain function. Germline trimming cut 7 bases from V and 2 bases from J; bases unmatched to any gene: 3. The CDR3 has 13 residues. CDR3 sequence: CASNTGGPYEQYF. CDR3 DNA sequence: TGCGCCAGCAATACAGGGGGCCCCTACGAGCAGTACTTC.

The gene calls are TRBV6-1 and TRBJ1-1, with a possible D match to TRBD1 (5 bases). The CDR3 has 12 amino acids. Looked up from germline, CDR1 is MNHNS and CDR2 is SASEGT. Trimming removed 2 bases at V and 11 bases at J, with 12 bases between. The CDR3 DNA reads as TGTGCCAGCAGTGAATTCGGGGCTGGGGCTTTCTTT. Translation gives CASSEFGAGAFF.

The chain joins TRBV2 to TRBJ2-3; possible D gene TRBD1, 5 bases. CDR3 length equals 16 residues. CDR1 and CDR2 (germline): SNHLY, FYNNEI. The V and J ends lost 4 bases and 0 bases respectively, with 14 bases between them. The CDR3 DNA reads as TGTGCCAGCAGTGGGGTTGGCGGACATAGCACAGATACGCAGTATTTT. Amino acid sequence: CASSGVGGHSTDTQYF.

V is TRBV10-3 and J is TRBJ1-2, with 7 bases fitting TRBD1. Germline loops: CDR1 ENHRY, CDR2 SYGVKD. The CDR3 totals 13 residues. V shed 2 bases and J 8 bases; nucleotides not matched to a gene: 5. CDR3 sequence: CAISEGYRGGYTF. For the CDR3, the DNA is TGTGCCATCAGTGAGGGTTACAGGGGCGGCTACACCTTC.

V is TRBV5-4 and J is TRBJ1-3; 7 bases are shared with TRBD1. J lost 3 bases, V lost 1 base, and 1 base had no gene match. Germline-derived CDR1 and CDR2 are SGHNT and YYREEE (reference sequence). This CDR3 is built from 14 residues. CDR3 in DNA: TGTGCCAGCAGCTTGACAGGGGTTGGAAACACCATATATTTT. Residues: CASSLTGVGNTIYF.

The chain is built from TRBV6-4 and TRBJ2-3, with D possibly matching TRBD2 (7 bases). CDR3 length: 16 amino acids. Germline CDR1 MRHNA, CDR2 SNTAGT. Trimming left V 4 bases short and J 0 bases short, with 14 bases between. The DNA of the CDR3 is TGTGCCAGCAGTGCCCGGGGAGGGGGGAGCACAGATACGCAGTATTTT. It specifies CASSARGGGSTDTQYF.

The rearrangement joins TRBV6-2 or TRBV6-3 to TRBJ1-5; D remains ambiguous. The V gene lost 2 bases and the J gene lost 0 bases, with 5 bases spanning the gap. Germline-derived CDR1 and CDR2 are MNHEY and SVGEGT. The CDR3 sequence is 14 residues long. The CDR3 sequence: CASSYVNSNQPQHF. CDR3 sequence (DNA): TGTGCCAGCAGTTACGTGAATAGCAATCAGCCCCAGCATTTT.

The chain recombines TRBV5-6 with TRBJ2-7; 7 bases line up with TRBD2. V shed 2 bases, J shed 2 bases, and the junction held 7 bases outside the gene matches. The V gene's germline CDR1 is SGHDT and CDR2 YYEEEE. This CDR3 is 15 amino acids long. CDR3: CASSFQRGVTYEQYF. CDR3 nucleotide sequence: TGTGCCAGCAGCTTTCAGCGGGGAGTGACCTACGAGCAGTACTTC.

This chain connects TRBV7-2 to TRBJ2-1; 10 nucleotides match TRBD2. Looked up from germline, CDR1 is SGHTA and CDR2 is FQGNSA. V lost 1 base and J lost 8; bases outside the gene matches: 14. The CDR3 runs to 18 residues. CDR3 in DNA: TGTGCCAGCAGCTTAGAGTCTAGCGGGAGTGCGAGTAGCGATGAGCAGTTCTTC. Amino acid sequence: CASSLESSGSASSDEQFF.

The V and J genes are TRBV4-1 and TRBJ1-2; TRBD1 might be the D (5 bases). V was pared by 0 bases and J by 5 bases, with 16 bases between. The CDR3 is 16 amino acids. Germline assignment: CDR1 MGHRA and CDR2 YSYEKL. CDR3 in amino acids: CASSQDQGRAYYGYTF. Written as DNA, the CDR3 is TGCGCCAGCAGCCAAGATCAGGGCAGGGCTTATTATGGCTACACCTTC.

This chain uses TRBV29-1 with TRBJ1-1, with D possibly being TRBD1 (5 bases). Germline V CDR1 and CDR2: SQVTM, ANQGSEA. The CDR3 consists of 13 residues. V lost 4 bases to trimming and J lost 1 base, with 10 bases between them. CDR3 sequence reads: CSVATGENTEAFF. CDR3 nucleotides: TGCAGCGTTGCTACAGGAGAGAACACTGAAGCTTTCTTT.

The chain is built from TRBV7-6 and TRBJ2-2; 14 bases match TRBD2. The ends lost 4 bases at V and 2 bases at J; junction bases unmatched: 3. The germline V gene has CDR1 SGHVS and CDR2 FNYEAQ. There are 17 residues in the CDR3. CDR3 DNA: TGTGCCAGCAGCTCAGGACTAGCGGGAGGTAACACCGGGGAGCTGTTTTTT. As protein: CASSSGLAGGNTGELFF.

In nucleotides, the CDR3 is TGTGCCACCAGTGGCGGGGGGGGATCTAGCACAGATACGCAGTATTTT. This sequence encodes CATSGGGGSSTDTQYF. The rearrangement uses TRBV24-1 and TRBJ2-3, with 9 bases matching TRBD2. CDR3 size: 16 residues. CDR1 and CDR2 from the germline V gene are KGHDR and SFDVKD. Losses at the gene ends were 5 bases for V and 0 bases for J; bases not matched to a gene: 5.

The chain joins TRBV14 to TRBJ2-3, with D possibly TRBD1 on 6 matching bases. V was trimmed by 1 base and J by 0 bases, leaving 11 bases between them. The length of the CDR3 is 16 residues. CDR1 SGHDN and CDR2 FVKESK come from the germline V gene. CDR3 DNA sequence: TGTGCCAGCAGCCAAGTCTACAGGGAGAGCACAGATACGCAGTATTTT. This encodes CASSQVYRESTDTQYF.

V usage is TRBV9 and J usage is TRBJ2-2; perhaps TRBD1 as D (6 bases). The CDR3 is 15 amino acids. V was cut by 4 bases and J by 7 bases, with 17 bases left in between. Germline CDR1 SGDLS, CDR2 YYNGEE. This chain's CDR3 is CASSPRTASGGELFF. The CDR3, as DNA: TGTGCCAGCAGCCCCCGGACAGCTTCGGGCGGGGAGCTGTTTTTT.

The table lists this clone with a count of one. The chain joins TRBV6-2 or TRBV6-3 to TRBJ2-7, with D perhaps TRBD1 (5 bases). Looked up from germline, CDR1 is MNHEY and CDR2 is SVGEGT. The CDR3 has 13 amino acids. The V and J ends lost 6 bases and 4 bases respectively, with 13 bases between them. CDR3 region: CASSRWQGYEQYF. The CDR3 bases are TGTGCCAGCAGCCGATGGCAGGGTTACGAGCAGTACTTC.

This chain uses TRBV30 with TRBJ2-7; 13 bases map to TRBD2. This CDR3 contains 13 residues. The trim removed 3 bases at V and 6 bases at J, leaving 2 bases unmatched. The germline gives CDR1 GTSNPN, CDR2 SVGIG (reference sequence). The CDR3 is CAWRLAGGREQYF. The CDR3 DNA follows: TGTGCCTGGAGACTAGCGGGAGGGCGCGAGCAGTACTTC.

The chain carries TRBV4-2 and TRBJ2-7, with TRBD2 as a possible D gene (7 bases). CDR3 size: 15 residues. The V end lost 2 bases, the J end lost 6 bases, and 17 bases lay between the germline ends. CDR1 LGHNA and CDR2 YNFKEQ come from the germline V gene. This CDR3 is CASSQISGGGSEQYF. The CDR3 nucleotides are TGTGCCAGCAGCCAAATATCGGGGGGCGGATCCGAGCAGTACTTC.

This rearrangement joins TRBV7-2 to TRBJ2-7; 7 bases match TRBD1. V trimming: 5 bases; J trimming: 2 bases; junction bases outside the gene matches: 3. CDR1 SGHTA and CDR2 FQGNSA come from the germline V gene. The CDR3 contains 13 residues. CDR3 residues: CASSEDRTYEQYF. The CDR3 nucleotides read TGTGCCAGCAGCGAGGACAGGACCTACGAGCAGTACTTC.

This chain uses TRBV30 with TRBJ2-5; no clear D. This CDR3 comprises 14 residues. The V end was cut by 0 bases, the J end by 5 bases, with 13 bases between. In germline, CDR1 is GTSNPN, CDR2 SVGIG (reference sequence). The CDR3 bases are TGTGCCTGGAGTGTACCATCCCAGAGGGAGACCCAGTACTTC. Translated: CAWSVPSQRETQYF. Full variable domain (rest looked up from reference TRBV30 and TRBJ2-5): SQTIHQWPATLVQPVGSPLSLECTVEGTSNPNLYWYRQAAGRGLQLLFYSVGIGQISSEVPQNLSASRPQDRQFILSSKKLLLSDSGFYLCAWSVPSQRETQYFGPGTRLLVL.

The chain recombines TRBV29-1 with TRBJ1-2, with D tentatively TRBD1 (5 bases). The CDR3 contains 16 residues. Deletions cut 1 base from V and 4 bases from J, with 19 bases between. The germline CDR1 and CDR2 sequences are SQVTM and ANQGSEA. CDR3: CSVEVLKTALGYGYTF. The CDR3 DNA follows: TGCAGCGTTGAAGTTCTAAAGACAGCGCTTGGCTATGGCTACACCTTC.

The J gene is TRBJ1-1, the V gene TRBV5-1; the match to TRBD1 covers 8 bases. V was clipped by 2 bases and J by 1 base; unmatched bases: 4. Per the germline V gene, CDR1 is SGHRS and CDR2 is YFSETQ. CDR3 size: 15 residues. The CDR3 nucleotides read TGCGCCAGCAGCTTCGACGGACAGGGGAACACTGAAGCTTTCTTT. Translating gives CASSFDGQGNTEAFF. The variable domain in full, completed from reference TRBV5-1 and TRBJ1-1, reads KAGVTQTPRYLIKTRGQQVTLSCSPISGHRSVSWYQQTPGQGLQFLFEYFSETQRNKGNFPGRFSGRQFSNSRSEMNVSTLELGDSALYLCASSFDGQGNTEAFFGQGTRLTVV.

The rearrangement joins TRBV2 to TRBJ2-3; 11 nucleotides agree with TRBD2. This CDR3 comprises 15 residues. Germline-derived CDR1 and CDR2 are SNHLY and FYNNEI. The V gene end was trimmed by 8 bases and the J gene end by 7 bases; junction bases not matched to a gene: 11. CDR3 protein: CASEQIAGGPHTQYF. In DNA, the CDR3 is TGTGCCAGCGAGCAAATAGCGGGAGGGCCCCATACGCAGTATTTT.

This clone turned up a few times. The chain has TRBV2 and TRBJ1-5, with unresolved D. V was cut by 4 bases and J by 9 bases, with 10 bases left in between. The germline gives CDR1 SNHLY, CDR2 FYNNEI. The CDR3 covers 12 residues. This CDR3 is CASSVGWGPQHF. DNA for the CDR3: TGTGCCAGCAGTGTTGGTTGGGGGCCCCAGCATTTT.

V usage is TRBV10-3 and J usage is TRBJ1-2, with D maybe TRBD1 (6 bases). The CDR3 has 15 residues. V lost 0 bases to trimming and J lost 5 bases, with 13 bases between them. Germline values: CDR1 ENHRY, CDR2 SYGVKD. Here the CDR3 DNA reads TGTGCCATCAGTGAGTCCGGAGAGGGGGTGTATGGCTACACCTTC. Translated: CAISESGEGVYGYTF.

CDR3 DNA: TGTGCCAGCAGCTCCAAGACACCTCCCACAGATACGCAGTATTTT. It encodes CASSSKTPPTDTQYF. The chain recombines TRBV7-9 with TRBJ2-3; the D is unclear. Germline CDR1 SEHNR, CDR2 FQNEAQ (reference sequence). V lost 4 bases and J 2 bases, leaving 13 bases between the germline ends. The CDR3 covers 15 residues.

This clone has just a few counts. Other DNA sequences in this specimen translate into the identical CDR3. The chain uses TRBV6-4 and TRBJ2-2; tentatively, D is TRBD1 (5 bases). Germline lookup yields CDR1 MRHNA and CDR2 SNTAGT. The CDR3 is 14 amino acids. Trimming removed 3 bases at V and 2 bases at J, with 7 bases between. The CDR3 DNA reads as TGTGCCAGCAGTGAGGGGCTCAACACCGGGGAGCTGTTTTTT. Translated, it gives CASSEGLNTGELFF.